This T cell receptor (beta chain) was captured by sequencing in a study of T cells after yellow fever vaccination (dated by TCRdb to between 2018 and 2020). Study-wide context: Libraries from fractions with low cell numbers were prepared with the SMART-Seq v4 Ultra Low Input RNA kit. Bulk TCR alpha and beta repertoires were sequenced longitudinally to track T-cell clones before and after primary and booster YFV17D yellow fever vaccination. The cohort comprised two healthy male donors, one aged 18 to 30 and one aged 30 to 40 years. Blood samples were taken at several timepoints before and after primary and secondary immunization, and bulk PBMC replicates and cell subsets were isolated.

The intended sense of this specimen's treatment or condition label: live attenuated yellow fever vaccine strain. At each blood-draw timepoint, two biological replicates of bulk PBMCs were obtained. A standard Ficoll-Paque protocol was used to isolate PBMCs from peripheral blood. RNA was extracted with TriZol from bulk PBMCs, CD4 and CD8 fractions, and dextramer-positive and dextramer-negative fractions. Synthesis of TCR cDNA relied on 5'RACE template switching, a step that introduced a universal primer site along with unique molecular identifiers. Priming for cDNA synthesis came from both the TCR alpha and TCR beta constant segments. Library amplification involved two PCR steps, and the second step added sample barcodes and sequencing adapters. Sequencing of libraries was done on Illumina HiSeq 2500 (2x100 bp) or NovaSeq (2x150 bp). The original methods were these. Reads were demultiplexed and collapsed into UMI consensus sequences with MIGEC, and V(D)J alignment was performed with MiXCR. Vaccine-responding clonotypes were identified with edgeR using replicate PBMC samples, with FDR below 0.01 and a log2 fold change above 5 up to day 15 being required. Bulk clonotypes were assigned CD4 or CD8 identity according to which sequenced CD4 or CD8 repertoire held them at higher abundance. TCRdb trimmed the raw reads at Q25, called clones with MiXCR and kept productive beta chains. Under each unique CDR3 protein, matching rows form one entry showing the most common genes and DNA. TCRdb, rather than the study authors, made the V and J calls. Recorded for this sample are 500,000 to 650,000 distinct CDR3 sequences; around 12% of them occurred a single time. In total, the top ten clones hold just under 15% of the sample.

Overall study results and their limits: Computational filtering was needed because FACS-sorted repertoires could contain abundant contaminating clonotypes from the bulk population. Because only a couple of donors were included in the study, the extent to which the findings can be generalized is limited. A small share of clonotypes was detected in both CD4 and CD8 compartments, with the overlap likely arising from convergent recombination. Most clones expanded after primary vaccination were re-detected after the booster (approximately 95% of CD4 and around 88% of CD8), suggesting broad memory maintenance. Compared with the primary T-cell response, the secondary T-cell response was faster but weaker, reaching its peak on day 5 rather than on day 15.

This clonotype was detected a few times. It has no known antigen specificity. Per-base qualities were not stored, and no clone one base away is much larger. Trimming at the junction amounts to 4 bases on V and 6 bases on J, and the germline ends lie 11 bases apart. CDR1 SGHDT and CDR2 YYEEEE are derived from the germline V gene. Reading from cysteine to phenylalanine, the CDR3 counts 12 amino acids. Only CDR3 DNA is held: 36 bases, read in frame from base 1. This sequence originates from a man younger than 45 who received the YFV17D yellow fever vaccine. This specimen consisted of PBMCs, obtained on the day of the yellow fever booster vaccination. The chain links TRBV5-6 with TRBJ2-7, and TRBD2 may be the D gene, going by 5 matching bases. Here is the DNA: TGTGCCAGCAGCGCGGGCATTCGCGAGCAGTACTTC. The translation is CASSAGIREQYF. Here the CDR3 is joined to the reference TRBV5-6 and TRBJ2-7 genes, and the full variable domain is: DAGVTQSPTHLIKTRGQQVTLRCSPKSGHDTVSWYQQALGQGPQFIFQYYEEEERQRGNFPDRFSGHQFPNYSSELNVNALLLGDSALYLCASSAGIREQYFGPGTRLTVT.